This passage covers 9 T cell receptor beta chains from one sample sequenced in a study of T cell responses to AZD1222 COVID-19 vaccine. Assay used: immunoSEQ multiplex PCR; TCRdb lists only in-frame clones, some missing. Altogether roughly 150,000 clones are present, 85% to 95% being singletons, with the ten largest covering roughly 9.1%. Sequencing used peripheral blood, obtained on day 0 of AZD1222 vaccination. All receptors come from an adult in good health.

V usage is TRBV15 and J usage is TRBJ2-1; D is undetermined. The CDR3 loop spans 18 amino acids. Germline V gene sequence: CDR1 LNHNV, CDR2 YYDKDF (reference sequence). Deletions cut 0 bases from V and 0 bases from J, with 15 bases between. The CDR3: CATSRDHYTDISYNEQFF. The DNA of the CDR3 is TGTGCCACCAGCAGAGATCACTATACAGACATCTCCTACAATGAGCAGTTCTTC.

The chain has TRBV4-2 and TRBJ1-5, with D unresolved. Trimming took 6 bases from V and 7 from J, leaving 13 bases between them. This CDR3 spans 13 amino acids. Germline CDR1 LGHNA, CDR2 YNFKEQ. The CDR3 is CASSLIGVQPQHF. The CDR3 nucleotides read TGTGCCAGCAGTCTTATAGGCGTCCAGCCCCAGCATTTT.

This chain joins TRBV30 and TRBJ2-1, with 7 bases matching TRBD2. Trimming at V came to 3 bases and at J to 13 bases, leaving 6 bases not matched to a gene. The CDR3 spans 11 residues. Germline loops: CDR1 GTSNPN, CDR2 SVGIG (reference sequence). The CDR3 here is CAWSSGGGQFF. For the CDR3, the DNA is TGTGCCTGGAGCTCGGGGGGAGGCCAGTTCTTC.

This sequence joins TRBV6-5 and TRBJ2-2; no clear D gene. Trimming cost V 0 bases and J 3 bases, with 5 bases left between them. This CDR3 has 14 amino acids. Germline loops: CDR1 MNHEY, CDR2 SVGAGI. CDR3 DNA sequence: TGTGCCAGCAGTTACTCGATCCACACCGGGGAGCTGTTTTTT. This gives the protein CASSYSIHTGELFF.

This clone was recorded only once. CDR3 bases: TGTGCCAGCAGTTACCTCGGGCTAGGCTACACCTTC. As protein: CASSYLGLGYTF. This chain uses TRBV6-5 with TRBJ1-2; D call uncertain. The CDR3 spans 12 residues. V lost 2 bases and J lost 8, with 9 bases in between. Looked up from germline, CDR1 is MNHEY and CDR2 is SVGAGI.

This sequence joins TRBV27 and TRBJ1-1, with D possibly TRBD1 on 6 matching bases. The V end lost 3 bases, the J end lost 8 bases, and 13 bases lay between the germline ends. The germline CDR1 and CDR2 sequences are MNHEY and SMNVEV (reference sequence). This CDR3 has 13 amino acids. The CDR3 bases are TGTGCCAGCAGTTTGGGGGCCCGTCTCGAAGCTTTCTTT. As protein: CASSLGARLEAFF.

The chain links TRBV9 to TRBJ2-5, with D hard to call. Trimming left V 4 bases short and J 4 bases short, with 5 bases between. There are 11 residues in the CDR3. The germline gives CDR1 SGDLS, CDR2 YYNGEE. The CDR3 spells CASSSRETQYF. The CDR3 region has the DNA TGTGCCAGCAGCTCACGAGAGACCCAGTACTTC.

In the case of this clone: At one end, the junction sequence differs from germline, possibly due to a read error. The V call is TRBV7-7, the J call TRBJ2-1, with TRBD2 as a possible D gene (6 bases). Germline V gene sequence: CDR1 SSHAT, CDR2 FNYEAQ (reference sequence). The CDR3 extends over 15 amino acids. CDR3 sequence: CASSRTMTSSNEQFF. As DNA, the CDR3 is TGTGCTAGCAGTCGTACAATGACTAGTAGCAATGAGCAGTTCTTC.

The CDR3 region is CASSFGMGPLNTEAFF. CDR3 DNA sequence: TGTGCCAGCAGCTTTGGCATGGGGCCCTTGAACACTGAAGCTTTCTTT. The V gene is TRBV11-2, the J gene TRBJ1-1; the D gene is possibly TRBD1 (5 bases). With 3 bases removed from V and 0 bases from J, the gap between germline ends came to 14 bases. Germline assignment: CDR1 SGHAT and CDR2 FQNNGV. The CDR3 contains 16 residues.